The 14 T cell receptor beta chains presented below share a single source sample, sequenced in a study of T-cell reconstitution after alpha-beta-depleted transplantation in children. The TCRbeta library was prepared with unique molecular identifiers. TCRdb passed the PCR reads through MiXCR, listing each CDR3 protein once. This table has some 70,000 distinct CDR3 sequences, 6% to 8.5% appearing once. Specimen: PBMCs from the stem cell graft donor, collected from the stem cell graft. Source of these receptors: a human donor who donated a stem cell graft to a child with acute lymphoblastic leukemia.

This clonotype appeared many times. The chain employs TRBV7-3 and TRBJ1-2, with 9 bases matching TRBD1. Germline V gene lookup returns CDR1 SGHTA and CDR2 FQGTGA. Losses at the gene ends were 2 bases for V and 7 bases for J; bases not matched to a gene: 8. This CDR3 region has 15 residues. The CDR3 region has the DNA TGTGCCAGCAGCTTAGTTGGGGGACAGGGAGCTGGCTACACCTTC. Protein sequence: CASSLVGGQGAGYTF.

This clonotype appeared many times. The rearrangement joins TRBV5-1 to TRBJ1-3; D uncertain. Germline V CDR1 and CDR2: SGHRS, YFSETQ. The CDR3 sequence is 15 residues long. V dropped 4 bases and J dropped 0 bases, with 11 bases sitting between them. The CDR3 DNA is TGCGCCAGCAGCGGGTGGGCCGACTCTGGAAACACCATATATTTT. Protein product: CASSGWADSGNTIYF.

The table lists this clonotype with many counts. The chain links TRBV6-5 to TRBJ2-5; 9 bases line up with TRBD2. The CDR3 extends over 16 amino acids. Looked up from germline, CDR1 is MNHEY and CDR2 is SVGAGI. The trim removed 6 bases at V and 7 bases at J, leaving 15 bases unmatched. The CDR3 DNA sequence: TGTGCCAGCAGCCCTAGCCCGACTAGCGGCATGCGGACCCAGTACTTC. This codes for CASSPSPTSGMRTQYF.

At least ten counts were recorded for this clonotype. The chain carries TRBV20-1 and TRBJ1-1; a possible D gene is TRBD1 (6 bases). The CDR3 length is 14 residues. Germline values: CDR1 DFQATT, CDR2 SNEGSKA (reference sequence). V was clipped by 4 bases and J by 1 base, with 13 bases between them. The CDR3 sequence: CSATITGRNTEAFF. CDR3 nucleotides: TGCAGTGCTACGATAACAGGGCGGAACACTGAAGCTTTCTTT.

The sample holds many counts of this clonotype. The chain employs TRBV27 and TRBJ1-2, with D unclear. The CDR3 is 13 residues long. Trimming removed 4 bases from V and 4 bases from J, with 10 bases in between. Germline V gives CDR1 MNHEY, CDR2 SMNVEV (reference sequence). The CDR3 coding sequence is TGTGCCAGCAGTTCGGGGTCTACCTATGGCTACACCTTC. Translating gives CASSSGSTYGYTF.

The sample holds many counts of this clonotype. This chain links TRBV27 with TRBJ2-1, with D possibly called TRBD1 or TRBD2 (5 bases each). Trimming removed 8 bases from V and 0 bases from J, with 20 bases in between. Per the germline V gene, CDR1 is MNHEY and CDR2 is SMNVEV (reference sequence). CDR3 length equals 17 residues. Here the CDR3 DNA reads TGTGCCAGCTGGCGTGGGGGAACGTTAAGCTCCTACAATGAGCAGTTCTTC. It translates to CASWRGGTLSSYNEQFF.

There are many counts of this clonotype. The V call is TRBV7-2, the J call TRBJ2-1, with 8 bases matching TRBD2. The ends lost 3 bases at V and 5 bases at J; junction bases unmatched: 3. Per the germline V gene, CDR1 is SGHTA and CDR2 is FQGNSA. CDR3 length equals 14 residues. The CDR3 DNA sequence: TGTGCCAGCAGCTTCGGCGGGGGGAACAATGAGCAGTTCTTC. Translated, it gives CASSFGGGNNEQFF.

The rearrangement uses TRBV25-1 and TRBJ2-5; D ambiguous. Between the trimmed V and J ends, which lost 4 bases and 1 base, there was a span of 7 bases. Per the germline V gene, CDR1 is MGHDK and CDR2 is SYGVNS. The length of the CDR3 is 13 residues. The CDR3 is CASSVKPQETQYF. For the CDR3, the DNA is TGTGCCAGCAGTGTCAAGCCCCAAGAGACCCAGTACTTC.

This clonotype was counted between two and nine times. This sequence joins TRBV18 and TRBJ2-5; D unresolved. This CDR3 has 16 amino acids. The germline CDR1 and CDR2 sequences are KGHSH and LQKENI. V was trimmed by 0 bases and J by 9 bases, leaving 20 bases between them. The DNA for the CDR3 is TGTGCCAGCTCACCACCGGCGGACGGGCAAATTCGGGCCCAGTACTTC. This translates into CASSPPADGQIRAQYF.

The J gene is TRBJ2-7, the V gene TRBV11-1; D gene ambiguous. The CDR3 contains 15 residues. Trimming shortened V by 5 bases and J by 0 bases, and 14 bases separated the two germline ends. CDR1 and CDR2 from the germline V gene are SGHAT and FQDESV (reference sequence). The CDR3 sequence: CASSTGRTSSYEQYF. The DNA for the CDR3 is TGTGCCAGCAGCACCGGACGGACCAGCTCCTACGAGCAGTACTTC.

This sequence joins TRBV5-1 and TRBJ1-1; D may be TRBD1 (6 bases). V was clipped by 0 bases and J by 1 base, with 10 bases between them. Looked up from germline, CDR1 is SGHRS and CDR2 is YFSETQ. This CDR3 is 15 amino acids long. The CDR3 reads CASSLGDNRNTEAFF. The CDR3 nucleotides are TGCGCCAGCAGCTTGGGGGACAACCGGAACACTGAAGCTTTCTTT.

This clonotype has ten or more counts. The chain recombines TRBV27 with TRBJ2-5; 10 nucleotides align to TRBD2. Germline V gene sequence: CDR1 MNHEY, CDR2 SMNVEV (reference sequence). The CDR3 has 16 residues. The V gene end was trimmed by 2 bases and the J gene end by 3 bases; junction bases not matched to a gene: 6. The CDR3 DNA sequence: TGTGCCAGCAGTTTAGTAGCGGGGGGCTTAGAAGAGACCCAGTACTTC. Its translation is CASSLVAGGLEETQYF.

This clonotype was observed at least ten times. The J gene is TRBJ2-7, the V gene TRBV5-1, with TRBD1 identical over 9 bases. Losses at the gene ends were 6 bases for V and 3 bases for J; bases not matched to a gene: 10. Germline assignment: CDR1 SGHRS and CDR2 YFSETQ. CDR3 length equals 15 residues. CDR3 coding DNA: TGCGCCAGCACCCCAAGCCGGGACAGGGACTACGAGCAGTACTTC. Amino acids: CASTPSRDRDYEQYF.

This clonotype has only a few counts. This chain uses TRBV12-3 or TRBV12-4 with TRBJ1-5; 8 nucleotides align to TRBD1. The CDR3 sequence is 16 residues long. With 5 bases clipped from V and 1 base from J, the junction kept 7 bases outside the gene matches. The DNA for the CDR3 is TGTGCCAGCAGTGAAGGGGACAGGCACAGCAATCAGCCCCAGCATTTT. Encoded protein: CASSEGDRHSNQPQHF.